This T cell receptor (beta chain) was recorded in a study of molecular identifiers for immune sequencing clone quantification. Study as a whole: The replicate experiment used RNA from roughly 18,000 or 92,000 naive CD8 cells. This RNA was split into five aliquots, and four of them were sequenced. Findings of the study overall: Jurkat TCR RNA spiked in from one cell (amid 960,000 or so naive cells) was reportedly detectable.

This clonotype was observed a handful of times. Its antigen is as yet unknown. The CDR3 spans 15 residues. V was pared by 1 base and J by 0 bases, with 13 bases between. Germline CDR1 and CDR2: DFQATT and SNEGSKA (reference sequence). TCRdb re-called the PCR reads with MiXCR, one entry per CDR3 protein. The sample has about half a million distinct CDR3 sequences; roughly 26% are singletons. With RNA at 10%, 30% or 50%, naive CD8 libraries came from roughly 18,000 to 920,000 sorted cells. Naive CD8 T cell sorting was performed on the CD8+CD4-CCR7+CD45RA+ phenotype. This receptor was taken from a human donor in good health. Some libraries in this study had Jurkat cell RNA spiked in. The sample consisted of naive CD8+ T cells from blood, with Jurkat cell RNA spiked in. Subset indicated: FACS-sorted CD8+CD4-CCR7+CD45RA+ naive T cells. The J gene is TRBJ2-7, the V gene TRBV20-1; weak D call: TRBD1 (6 bases). The CDR3 here is CSARVSGQLSYEQYF. The CDR3 DNA sequence: TGCAGTGCTAGAGTATCAGGACAGCTCTCCTACGAGCAGTACTTC.